These 2 T cell receptor beta chains share one sample of origin, sequenced in a study of T cell responses to AZD1222 COVID-19 vaccine. The table came from immunoSEQ multiplex PCR; TCRdb's copy has only in-frame clones and leaves some out. The table records about 120,000 clones, around nine tenths of them present only once. The specimen was peripheral blood, collected 28 days after the second AZD1222 dose. The receptors stem from an adult who received the AZD1222 COVID-19 vaccine.

The chain employs TRBV29-1 and TRBJ1-5, with D perhaps TRBD1 (5 bases). Looked up from germline, CDR1 is SQVTM and CDR2 is ANQGSEA. With 5 bases removed from V and 0 bases from J, the gap between germline ends came to 17 bases. The CDR3 covers 16 residues. In DNA, the CDR3 is TGCAGCGTTACTCAGGGACCCACATATAGCAATCAGCCCCAGCATTTT. It encodes CSVTQGPTYSNQPQHF.

The rearrangement links TRBV10-3 to TRBJ1-1; no definite D call. The germline V gene has CDR1 ENHRY and CDR2 SYGVKD. V was clipped by 4 bases and J by 4 bases, with 10 bases between them. The CDR3 spans 13 residues. The CDR3 sequence is CAISVDRFTEAFF. CDR3 DNA: TGTGCCATCAGTGTCGATCGATTCACTGAAGCTTTCTTT.